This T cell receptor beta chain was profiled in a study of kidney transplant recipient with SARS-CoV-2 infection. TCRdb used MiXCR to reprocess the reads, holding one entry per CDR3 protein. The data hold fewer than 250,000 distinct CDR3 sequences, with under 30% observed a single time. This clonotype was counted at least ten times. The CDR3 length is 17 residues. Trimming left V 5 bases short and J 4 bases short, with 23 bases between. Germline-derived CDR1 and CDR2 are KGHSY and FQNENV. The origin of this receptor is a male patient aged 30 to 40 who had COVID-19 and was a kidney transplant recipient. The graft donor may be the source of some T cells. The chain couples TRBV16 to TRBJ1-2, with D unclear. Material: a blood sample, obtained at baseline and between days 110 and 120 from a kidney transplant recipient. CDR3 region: CASSYIVVVRKTYGYTF. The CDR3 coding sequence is TGTGCCAGCAGCTATATTGTGGTCGTTAGAAAGACCTATGGCTACACCTTC.